Following are 17 T cell receptor beta chains from one sample sequenced in a study of blood T cell repertoires in COVID-19. Generated by immunoSEQ multiplex PCR, the TCRdb table keeps only in-frame clones and is missing some. The table lists around 170,000 clones, roughly 88% of them singletons, with approximately 9% in the top ten. The sample taken for sequencing was PBMCs or T cells enriched from blood (not recorded which). Source of these receptors: a woman aged 18 to 35 who had recovered from COVID-19.

V is TRBV28 and J is TRBJ1-2; D remains ambiguous. The CDR3 totals 15 residues. The ends were cut back, 3 bases at V and 7 bases at J, with 18 bases in the middle. Germline V lookup: CDR1 MDHEN, CDR2 SYDVKM. CDR3 nucleotide sequence: TGTGCCAGCAGTTTGATTCCCCACGCCGGGAGTGGCTACACCTTC. It translates to CASSLIPHAGSGYTF.

V usage is TRBV7-2 and J usage is TRBJ2-7; maybe TRBD1 (5 bases). The germline V gene encodes CDR1 SGHTA and CDR2 FQGNSA. V lost 1 base to trimming and J lost 2 bases, with 12 bases between them. There are 15 residues in the CDR3. CDR3 sequence: CASSLEGIPAYEQYF. The CDR3 nucleotides are TGTGCCAGCAGCTTAGAGGGGATACCTGCCTACGAGCAGTACTTC.

J is TRBJ1-3 and V is TRBV19; 7 nucleotides match TRBD1. The CDR3 has 18 amino acids. V was pared by 3 bases and J by 0 bases, with 11 bases of the junction left unmatched. CDR1 LNHDA and CDR2 SQIVND come from the germline V gene (reference sequence). CDR3: CASSILSLGQSSGNTIYF. CDR3 sequence (DNA): TGTGCCAGTAGTATCCTGTCATTGGGACAGAGCTCTGGAAACACCATATATTTT.

This clone came up once. The V and J genes are TRBV19 and TRBJ1-2; weak D call: TRBD1 (6 bases). The germline CDR1 and CDR2 sequences are LNHDA and SQIVND (reference sequence). V lost 6 bases, J lost 3 bases, and 11 bases lay in between. The CDR3 is 13 residues long. The DNA for the CDR3 is TGTGCCAGTAGAGAACAGGGAGACTATGGCTACACCTTC. Its protein is CASREQGDYGYTF.

Only one count was recorded for this clone. CDR3 in DNA: TGTGCCAGCAGTTTATTGCAGGGCTCGAACACTGAAGCTTTCTTT. Translation: CASSLLQGSNTEAFF. The chain is built from TRBV28 and TRBJ1-1; maybe TRBD1 (5 bases). This CDR3 comprises 15 residues. The germline V and J ends were trimmed by 1 base and 1 base, with 10 bases remaining between them. Germline lookup yields CDR1 MDHEN and CDR2 SYDVKM.

V gene TRBV28 combines with J gene TRBJ1-4; tentatively, D is TRBD1 (5 bases). The V gene lost 8 bases and the J gene lost 6 bases, with 10 bases spanning the gap. This CDR3 has 12 residues. Germline loops: CDR1 MDHEN, CDR2 SYDVKM. This CDR3 reads CASGGFDEKLFF. CDR3 DNA sequence: TGTGCCAGCGGGGGGTTTGATGAAAAACTGTTTTTT.

This chain uses TRBV3-1 (or the pseudogene TRBV3-2) with TRBJ1-3; a weak D match, TRBD1 (6 bases). Germline V gene data show CDR1 as LGHDT and CDR2 as YNNKEL (reference sequence). CDR3 length: 18 amino acids. Trimming cost V 2 bases and J 0 bases, with 17 bases left between them. The CDR3 nucleotides are TGTGCCAGCAGCCAACCCGAGACAGGCCGGAGCTCTGGAAACACCATATATTTT. It translates to CASSQPETGRSSGNTIYF.

This chain uses TRBV19 with TRBJ2-3; the D gene is possibly TRBD2 (6 bases). The CDR3 has 14 amino acids. In germline, CDR1 is LNHDA, CDR2 SQIVND (reference sequence). Deletions cut 4 bases from V and 6 bases from J, with 14 bases between. The CDR3 reads CASSKGLGVDTQYF. CDR3 DNA sequence: TGTGCCAGTAGTAAGGGACTGGGGGTGGATACGCAGTATTTT.

The chain joins TRBV30 to TRBJ2-7; 9 bases align to TRBD1. CDR3 length equals 14 residues. Per the germline V gene, CDR1 is GTSNPN and CDR2 is SVGIG (reference sequence). Trimming at V came to 5 bases and at J to 7 bases, leaving 12 bases not matched to a gene. DNA of the CDR3: TGTGCCTGGCGAAGACCGGGACAGGGTTTTGAGCAGTACTTC. Protein product: CAWRRPGQGFEQYF. The full variable domain, with the rest looked up from reference TRBV30 and TRBJ2-7, is SQTIHQWPATLVQPVGSPLSLECTVEGTSNPNLYWYRQAAGRGLQLLFYSVGIGQISSEVPQNLSASRPQDRQFILSSKKLLLSDSGFYLCAWRRPGQGFEQYFGPGTRLTVT.

This clone was recorded once. This chain links TRBV29-1 with TRBJ1-2, with D possibly TRBD1 on 5 matching bases. The CDR3 length is 14 residues. The germline V gene has CDR1 SQVTM and CDR2 ANQGSEA. V was trimmed by 3 bases and J by 7 bases, leaving 18 bases between them. This CDR3 reads CSVDGGTLASGYTF. The CDR3 DNA reads as TGCAGCGTTGATGGGGGGACCCTGGCGAGTGGCTACACCTTC.

V usage is TRBV19 and J usage is TRBJ1-5, with D uncertain. The germline gives CDR1 LNHDA, CDR2 SQIVND (reference sequence). Trimming cost V 5 bases and J 0 bases, with 8 bases left between them. There are 14 residues in the CDR3. CDR3 in DNA: TGTGCCAGTAGTTTTGGAGGTAGCAATCAGCCCCAGCATTTT. Translating it yields CASSFGGSNQPQHF.

This clone was seen only once. The V gene is TRBV5-4, the J gene TRBJ1-6; 8 bases line up with TRBD1. The germline CDR1 and CDR2 sequences are SGHNT and YYREEE (reference sequence). V lost 2 bases to trimming and J lost 8 bases; unmatched junction nucleotides: 9. The CDR3 is made up of 16 amino acids. In DNA, the CDR3 is TGTGCCAGCAGCTTTTCAAGTTCAGGGGGCGATTCACCCCTCCACTTT. It yields the protein CASSFSSSGGDSPLHF.

This clone was observed a few times. The J gene is TRBJ2-5, the V gene TRBV5-1; no definite D call. CDR1 and CDR2 (germline): SGHRS, YFSETQ. CDR3 size: 12 residues. Trimming took off 3 bases at V and 5 bases at J, with 8 bases between the two ends. CDR3 residues: CASSYNGETQYF. CDR3 coding DNA: TGCGCCAGCAGCTACAACGGGGAGACCCAGTACTTC.

The chain couples TRBV25-1 to TRBJ1-1; 7 nucleotides line up with TRBD1. This CDR3 has 17 amino acids. Trimming at V came to 4 bases and at J to 0 bases, leaving 11 bases not matched to a gene. The germline V gene has CDR1 MGHDK and CDR2 SYGVNS. The CDR3: CASSGGFGRGLNTEAFF. The CDR3, as DNA: TGTGCCAGCAGTGGAGGGTTTGGCAGGGGGTTGAACACTGAAGCTTTCTTT. Drawing the rest from reference TRBV25-1 and TRBJ1-1, the complete variable domain is EADIYQTPRYLVIGTGKKITLECSQTMGHDKMYWYQQDPGMELHLIHYSYGVNSTEKGDLSSESTVSRIRTEHFPLTLESARPSHTSQYLCASSGGFGRGLNTEAFFGQGTRLTVV.

As DNA, the CDR3 is TGCGCCAGCAGCCAAGTTCCTGGGGAGAGCTATGGCTACACCTTC. This sequence encodes CASSQVPGESYGYTF. V and J are TRBV4-1 and TRBJ1-2; unclear D gene. CDR1 is MGHRA, CDR2 YSYEKL, per germline. The CDR3 covers 15 residues. The ends were cut back, 1 base at V and 4 bases at J, with 13 bases in the middle.

The V and J genes are TRBV5-1 and TRBJ1-4, with 7 bases that match TRBD1. The trim removed 7 bases at V and 2 bases at J, leaving 2 bases unmatched. The CDR3 is 13 residues long. CDR1 is SGHRS and CDR2 is YFSETQ in the germline V gene. The CDR3 nucleotides read TGCGCCAGCTGCAGGGGGACTAATGAAAAACTGTTTTTT. Translated: CASCRGTNEKLFF. Supplemented by reference TRBV5-1 and TRBJ1-4, the full variable domain reads KAGVTQTPRYLIKTRGQQVTLSCSPISGHRSVSWYQQTPGQGLQFLFEYFSETQRNKGNFPGRFSGRQFSNSRSEMNVSTLELGDSALYLCASCRGTNEKLFFGSGTQLSVL.

This rearrangement joins TRBV11-2 to TRBJ2-7; TRBD2 aligns across 9 bases. J was trimmed by 2 bases and V by 2 bases; bases with no gene match: 1. Germline loops: CDR1 SGHAT, CDR2 FQNNGV. The CDR3 loop spans 14 amino acids. CDR3 DNA: TGTGCCAGCAGCTTAACTAGCGGGCCCTACGAGCAGTACTTC. It codes for CASSLTSGPYEQYF.